This T cell receptor (beta chain) was profiled in a study of shared clonotypes between healthy human individuals. This CDR3 spans 12 amino acids. Germline loops: CDR1 MNHEY, CDR2 SVGAGI. V lost 6 bases to trimming and J lost 8 bases, with 13 bases between them. Adult Caucasians living in Nashville, Tennessee made up all of the donors. About 100 million PBMCs supplied genomic DNA for unsorted samples. The test was conducted at deep level. The table came from immunoSEQ multiplex PCR; TCRdb's copy has only in-frame clones and leaves some out. The sample carries about half a million clones, 79% recorded once.

The sequencing input was PBMCs. The rearrangement links TRBV6-5 to TRBJ1-2, with D unclear. The receptor was derived from a middle-aged woman in good health. Some clones in this sample may be carry-over from other donors' samples. CDR3 amino acids: CASSNEWSGYTF. The CDR3 DNA reads TGTGCCAGCAGCAACGAGTGGTCCGGCTACACCTTC.